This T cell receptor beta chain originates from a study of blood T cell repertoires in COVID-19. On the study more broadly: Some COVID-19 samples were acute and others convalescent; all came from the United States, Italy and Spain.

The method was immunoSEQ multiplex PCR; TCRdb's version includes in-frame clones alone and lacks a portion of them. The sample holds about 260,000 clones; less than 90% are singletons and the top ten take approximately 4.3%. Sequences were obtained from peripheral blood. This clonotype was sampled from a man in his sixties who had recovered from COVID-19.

CDR3 residues: CASQKKSGLQETQYF. CDR3 DNA sequence: TGCGCCAGCCAAAAAAAATCCGGGTTGCAAGAGACCCAGTACTTC. The rearrangement uses TRBV5-1 and TRBJ2-5; D gene unclear. The germline CDR1 and CDR2 sequences are SGHRS and YFSETQ. The CDR3 length is 15 residues. V lost 7 bases to trimming and J lost 2 bases, with 18 bases between them.